The 6 T cell receptor beta chains below come from one sample, sequenced in a study of cytomegalovirus exposure and HLA in healthy donors. Use of 60 Vbeta and 13 Jbeta primers characterized the PCR. Profiled with immunoSEQ multiplex PCR; TCRdb holds only in-frame clones, not every one. There are about 200,000 clones in the sample; roughly 78% occur only once, and over 1.5% lies in the top ten. Specimen: PBMCs. The receptors were sampled from a girl aged 10-17 years in good health and CMV-seropositive.

This chain's CDR3 is CASSLQSILRQGAIYEQYF. The CDR3 DNA follows: TGTGCCAGCAGCTTACAATCAATACTTAGACAGGGGGCGATCTACGAGCAGTACTTC. The genes are TRBV7-9 and TRBJ2-7, with 10 bases lining up with TRBD1. Unmatched junction bases numbered 16, after V lost 2 bases and J lost 3 bases. CDR1 and CDR2 (germline): SEHNR, FQNEAQ (reference sequence). This CDR3 comprises 19 residues.

V is TRBV10-1 and J is TRBJ1-6; the D gene is possibly TRBD1 (6 bases). CDR1 is WNHNN, CDR2 SYGVQD, per germline (reference sequence). The CDR3 extends over 15 amino acids. Between the trimmed V and J ends, which lost 5 bases and 5 bases, there was a span of 13 bases. DNA for the CDR3: TGCGCCAGCAGTTACACAGGGAAAAATAATTCACCCCTCCACTTT. It codes for CASSYTGKNNSPLHF.

The chain combines TRBV5-1 with TRBJ2-3, with D hard to call. The V gene lost 0 bases and the J gene lost 0 bases, with 11 bases spanning the gap. This CDR3 contains 16 residues. Per the germline V gene, CDR1 is SGHRS and CDR2 is YFSETQ. The chain's CDR3 is CASSLASITSTDTQYF. The CDR3 DNA reads TGCGCCAGCAGCTTGGCTTCAATAACTAGCACAGATACGCAGTATTTT.

The rearrangement joins TRBV5-6 to TRBJ1-3; 12 bases are a match to TRBD1. This CDR3 has 15 residues. Germline V gene data show CDR1 as SGHDT and CDR2 as YYEEEE. Trimming at V came to 6 bases and at J to 8 bases, leaving 9 bases not matched to a gene. CDR3 residues: CASNLAGTGGYTIYF. For the CDR3, the DNA is TGTGCCAGCAACTTAGCCGGGACAGGGGGCTACACCATATATTTT.

V and J are TRBV27 and TRBJ1-5; 8 nucleotides match TRBD1. With 4 bases clipped from V and 3 bases from J, the junction kept 11 bases outside the gene matches. The V gene's germline CDR1 is MNHEY and CDR2 SMNVEV (reference sequence). The CDR3 is 17 residues long. CDR3 residues: CASSSSRTGLNNQPQHF. For the CDR3, the DNA is TGTGCCAGCAGTTCATCAAGGACAGGGCTTAACAATCAGCCCCAGCATTTT.

The count of this clone is one. The rearrangement links TRBV29-1 to TRBJ1-4; D may be TRBD1 (5 bases). Germline lookup yields CDR1 SQVTM and CDR2 ANQGSEA. The CDR3 totals 15 residues. V was trimmed by 6 bases and J by 10 bases, leaving 24 bases between them. The CDR3 loop reads CSVRGALLTGGKLFF. The CDR3 nucleotides are TGCAGCGTGCGCGGGGCCCTCTTAACCGGTGGAAAACTGTTTTTT.